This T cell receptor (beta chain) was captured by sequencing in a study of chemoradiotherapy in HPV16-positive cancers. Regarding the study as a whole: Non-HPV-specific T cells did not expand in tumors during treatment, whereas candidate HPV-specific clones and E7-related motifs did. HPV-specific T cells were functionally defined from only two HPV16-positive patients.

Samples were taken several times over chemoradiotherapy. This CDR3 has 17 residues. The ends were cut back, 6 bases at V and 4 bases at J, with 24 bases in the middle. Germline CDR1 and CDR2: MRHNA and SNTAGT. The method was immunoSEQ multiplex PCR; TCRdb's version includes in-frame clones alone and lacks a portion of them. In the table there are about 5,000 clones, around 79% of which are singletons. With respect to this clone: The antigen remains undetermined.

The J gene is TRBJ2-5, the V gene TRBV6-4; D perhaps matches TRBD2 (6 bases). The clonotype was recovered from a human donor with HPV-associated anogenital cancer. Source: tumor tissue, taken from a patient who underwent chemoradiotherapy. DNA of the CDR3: TGTGCCAGCAGCCGTCCTAACATTCGGGGGTTCAGAGAGACCCAGTACTTC. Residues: CASSRPNIRGFRETQYF.